These T cell receptor beta chains were read from a single sample in a study of Ad26.COV2.S vaccination and SARS-CoV-2 variants. The assay was immunoSEQ multiplex PCR, and TCRdb's table has in-frame clones only and misses some. The repertoire consists of 350,000 to 450,000 clones, with roughly nine tenths occurring once and the leading ten covering about 3.8%. The sequencing used peripheral blood, collected after recovery from COVID-19. These TCRs come from a human donor who had recovered from COVID-19. CDR3s include the opening cysteine and the closing phenylalanine or tryptophan. D genes are given only for firm matches. Size values are once, few and many counts, or a class for expanded clones, and some rows have none.

J | V | size | D | CDR3 | DNA
TRBJ2-3 | TRBV29-1 | . | . | CSAQVTDTQYF | TGCAGCGCGCAGGTCACAGATACGCAGTATTTT
TRBJ2-1 | TRBV9 | . | . | CASSVAGWGNEQFF | TGTGCCAGCAGCGTGGCCGGGTGGGGCAATGAGCAGTTCTTC
TRBJ2-3 | TRBV9 | once | . | CASSVEDSTDTQYF | TGTGCCAGCAGCGTAGAGGACTCCACAGATACGCAGTATTTT
TRBJ2-7 | TRBV2 | . | . | CASRWTETYEQYF | TGTGCCAGCAGATGGACAGAGACCTACGAGCAGTACTTC
TRBJ1-2 | TRBV27 | . | . | CASSRGGPNYGYTF | TGTGCCAGCAGTAGAGGGGGTCCTAACTATGGCTACACCTTC
TRBJ2-7 | TRBV6-6 | . | . | CASSPSGQGRRYEQYF | TGTGCCAGCAGCCCCTCGGGCCAGGGCAGACGGTACGAGCAGTACTTC
TRBJ1-6 | TRBV19 | . | TRBD1 | CASSIRGRTGGFTDSPLHF | TGTGCCAGTAGTATAAGGGGGAGGACAGGGGGCTTCACGGATTCACCCCTCCACTTT
TRBJ2-5 | TRBV7-2 | . | TRBD2 | CASSLGFSGGLETQYF | TGTGCCAGCAGCTTAGGGTTCAGCGGGGGACTAGAGACCCAGTACTTC
TRBJ1-1 | TRBV10-2 | . | . | CASIDNGRDTEAFF | TGCGCCAGCATCGATAATGGCCGGGACACTGAAGCTTTCTTT
TRBJ2-1 | TRBV6-1 | few | . | CASSEDAGNYNEQFF | TGTGCCAGCAGTGAAGATGCCGGCAACTACAATGAGCAGTTCTTC
TRBJ2-7 | TRBV7-8 | few | TRBD1 | CASSLGQAKYEQYF | TGTGCCAGCAGCTTGGGACAGGCGAAATACGAGCAGTACTTC
TRBJ1-2 | TRBV9 | . | . | CASSETTGLANYGYTF | TGTGCCAGCAGCGAAACTACAGGGTTAGCTAACTATGGCTACACCTTC
TRBJ2-5 | TRBV28 | . | TRBD2 | CASSTRLAGERETQYF | TGTGCCAGCAGTACCCGACTAGCGGGGGAGCGAGAGACCCAGTACTTC
TRBJ1-3 | TRBV6-5 | . | . | CASKRAGSGNTIYF | TGTGCCAGCAAAAGGGCTGGCTCTGGAAACACCATATATTTT
TRBJ1-1 | TRBV7-9 | . | . | CASSLAGRAINTEAFF | TGTGCCAGCAGCTTAGCCGGTAGGGCTATCAACACTGAAGCTTTCTTT
TRBJ2-1 | TRBV5-4 | . | TRBD2 | CASSRPGASGGATYNEQFF | TGTGCCAGCAGCCGCCCCGGGGCTAGCGGGGGGGCGACCTACAATGAGCAGTTCTTC
TRBJ1-5 | TRBV4-1 | . | . | CASSQAGTADQPQHF | TGCGCCAGCAGCCAAGCGGGGACCGCTGATCAGCCCCAGCATTTT
TRBJ2-7 | TRBV6-1 | . | . | CASSEWQGPYEQYF | TGTGCCAGCAGTGAGTGGCAGGGACCCTACGAGCAGTACTTC
TRBJ1-5 | TRBV6-5 | . | . | CASNPAGWNQPQHF | TGTGCCAGCAACCCAGCCGGATGGAATCAGCCCCAGCATTTT
TRBJ1-4 | TRBV2 | . | . | CASSFRAQNEKLFF | TGTGCCAGCAGCTTCCGGGCCCAAAATGAAAAACTGTTTTTT
TRBJ2-1 | TRBV27 | . | TRBD1 | CASRPQGPYNEQFF | TGTGCCAGCAGACCACAGGGGCCATACAATGAGCAGTTCTTC
TRBJ2-1 | TRBV2 | . | TRBD2 | CASSEAASGGPFYNEQFF | TGTGCCAGCAGTGAAGCGGCTAGCGGGGGGCCCTTCTACAATGAGCAGTTCTTC
TRBJ2-2 | TRBV7-6 | . | TRBD2 | CASSFGGGANTGELFF | TGTGCCAGCAGCTTTGGCGGGGGGGCCAACACCGGGGAGCTGTTTTTT
TRBJ1-1 | TRBV19 | . | . | CASSTRPGEAFF | TGTGCCAGTAGTACTAGACCCGGGGAAGCTTTCTTT
TRBJ2-1 | TRBV11-3 | . | TRBD1 | CASSETGIGEQFF | TGTGCCAGCAGCGAGACAGGGATAGGTGAGCAGTTCTTC
TRBJ1-1 | TRBV7-2 | . | . | CASSSGRRGNTEAFF | TGTGCCAGCAGCTCAGGGCGTCGGGGGAACACTGAAGCTTTCTTT
TRBJ1-2 | TRBV4-3 | . | . | CASSHLWSGYTF | TGCGCCAGCAGCCATCTTTGGTCTGGCTACACCTTC
TRBJ1-1 | TRBV9 | . | . | CASSVNPGMNTEAFF | TGTGCCAGCAGCGTAAATCCGGGGATGAACACTGAAGCTTTCTTT
TRBJ2-7 | TRBV3-1/TRBV3-2 | . | . | CASSQDSYEQYF | TGTGCCAGCAGCCAAGACAGCTACGAGCAGTACTTC
TRBJ2-1 | TRBV19 | once | . | CASSISGSNEQFF | TGTGCCAGTAGTATTTCGGGATCCAATGAGCAGTTCTTC
TRBJ1-5 | TRBV7-8 | few | TRBD1 | CASSLGTGGIQPQHF | TGTGCCAGCAGCTTAGGGACAGGGGGCATACAGCCCCAGCATTTT
TRBJ2-1 | TRBV14 | . | TRBD1 | CASSQGQGLAYNEQFF | TGTGCCAGCAGCCAAGGACAGGGCTTAGCCTACAATGAGCAGTTCTTC
TRBJ1-2 | TRBV27 | . | . | CASSLSPPGTHYGYTF | TGTGCCAGCAGTTTATCCCCCCCGGGTACCCACTATGGCTACACCTTC
TRBJ2-7 | TRBV2 | . | . | CASSGNRASSYEQYF | TGTGCCAGCAGTGGGAACAGGGCGAGCTCCTACGAGCAGTACTTC
TRBJ2-2 | TRBV19 | . | . | CASSPRSRAAANTGELFF | TGTGCCAGTAGTCCGCGATCGAGGGCAGCTGCGAACACCGGGGAGCTGTTTTTT
TRBJ2-1 | TRBV3-1/TRBV3-2 | once | TRBD1 | CASSRPTGGGEQFF | TGTGCCAGCAGCCGCCCCACAGGGGGCGGTGAGCAGTTCTTC
TRBJ1-1 | TRBV13 | . | . | CASSDTSRTEAFF | TGTGCCAGCAGCGATACTAGTCGGACTGAAGCTTTCTTT
TRBJ1-1 | TRBV7-9 | . | . | CASRGPRTEAFF | TGTGCCAGCAGGGGCCCGAGGACTGAAGCTTTCTTT
TRBJ1-1 | TRBV18 | . | . | CASSRKNTEAFF | TGTGCCAGCTCACGGAAGAACACTGAAGCTTTCTTT
TRBJ1-5 | TRBV10-2 | . | . | CAGGPGSTGQPQHF | TGCGCCGGGGGCCCAGGCTCAACGGGTCAGCCCCAGCATTTT
TRBJ2-7 | TRBV5-8 | . | TRBD1 | CASSLLQGLSEQYF | TGTGCCAGCAGCTTGCTACAGGGGTTAAGCGAGCAGTACTTC
TRBJ2-7 | TRBV11-3 | . | . | CASSSETGHGHYEQYF | TGTGCCAGCAGCTCTGAGACGGGACACGGGCACTACGAGCAGTACTTC
TRBJ1-3 | TRBV25-1 | . | . | CASRFEVNTIYF | TGTGCCAGCAGGTTTGAGGTGAACACCATATATTTT
TRBJ2-7 | TRBV7-6 | . | . | CASRGTRDYEQYF | TGTGCCAGCAGGGGTACGAGGGACTACGAGCAGTACTTC
TRBJ1-2 | TRBV10-3 | . | . | CATPDGISNYGHTF | TGTGCCACCCCAGATGGAATCTCTAACTATGGCCACACCTTC
TRBJ1-1 | TRBV6-6 | . | . | CASSSNRAANTEAFF | TGTGCCAGCAGTTCGAACAGGGCAGCGAACACTGAAGCTTTCTTT
TRBJ2-2 | TRBV11-3 | . | TRBD1 | CASSPRTGPVGELFF | TGTGCCAGCAGCCCCCGGACAGGCCCTGTCGGGGAGCTGTTTTTT
TRBJ2-7 | TRBV3-1/TRBV3-2 | . | . | CASSQEGSDEQYF | TGTGCCAGCAGCCAAGAGGGGTCGGACGAGCAGTACTTC
TRBJ1-2 | TRBV6-6 | . | . | CASSYSGAEGYGYTF | TGTGCCAGCAGTTACTCGGGGGCTGAAGGCTATGGCTACACCTTC
TRBJ1-3 | TRBV6-2/TRBV6-3 | . | TRBD1 | CASSQRGTGGGNTIYF | TGTGCCAGCAGCCAACGGGGGACAGGGGGCGGAAACACCATATATTTT